The 28 T cell receptor beta chains given below trace back to one sample, sequenced in a study of T cells in Graves' hyperthyroidism and ophthalmopathy. Amplification yielded TCR beta CDR3 regions, with RNA transcripts as the source. First-round RT-PCR of the TCR CDR3 relied on the HTBI primer set. TCRdb re-analysed the multiplex PCR reads in MiXCR, keeping a single row per CDR3 protein. The sample gives some 530,000 distinct CDR3 sequences, around a fifth of which show up once; approximately 49% is in the top ten. Sequencing was carried out using blood. These receptors all come from a woman between 65 and 79 years old with Graves' ophthalmopathy.

This clonotype showed up many times. The chain links TRBV12-3 or TRBV12-4 to TRBJ2-7; the D gene could be TRBD1 or TRBD2 (5 bases each). The V gene lost 6 bases and the J gene lost 2 bases, with 14 bases spanning the gap. The CDR3 contains 14 residues. The CDR3 protein is CASRDPGPPYEQYF. In DNA form, the CDR3 reads TGTGCCAGCAGGGACCCGGGGCCTCCCTACGAGCAGTACTTC.

This sequence joins TRBV9 and TRBJ1-1; no clear D. This CDR3 spans 16 amino acids. V lost 3 bases to trimming and J lost 1 base, with 16 bases between them. Germline CDR1 is SGDLS and CDR2 is YYNGEE. CDR3 DNA: TGTGCCAGCAGCGCTGCCTTAGATCGGGGGAACACTGAAGCTTTCTTT. This translates into CASSAALDRGNTEAFF.

This clonotype has a handful of counts. The chain carries TRBV6-1 and TRBJ2-1; TRBD1 is a possible D gene (6 bases). CDR1 and CDR2 (germline): MNHNS, SASEGT. CDR3 length: 14 amino acids. The V gene lost 6 bases and the J gene lost 2 bases, with 11 bases spanning the gap. The CDR3 coding sequence is TGTGCCAGCAGACAGGGCTGGACCTACAATGAGCAGTTCTTC. This translates into CASRQGWTYNEQFF.

V is TRBV7-3 and J is TRBJ1-1; 7 bases fit TRBD1. This CDR3 has 16 amino acids. V lost 5 bases, J lost 0 bases, and 9 bases stayed unmatched. Germline-derived CDR1 and CDR2 are SGHTA and FQGTGA. CDR3 residues: CASSPTGTAMNTEAFF. The CDR3 nucleotides are TGTGCCAGCAGCCCGACGGGGACAGCCATGAACACTGAAGCTTTCTTT.

Concerning this clonotype: Germline is not matched at one junction end, which may reflect a read error. The V and J genes are TRBV7-9 and TRBJ2-4; tentatively, D is TRBD1 (6 bases). The CDR3 loop spans 14 amino acids. CDR1 is SEHNR, CDR2 FQNEAQ, per germline (reference sequence). CDR3 loop: CTSSPRGSRHIQYF. The CDR3 DNA reads as TGTACCAGCAGCCCCAGGGGCTCACGCCACATTCAGTACTTC.

V is TRBV6-2 or TRBV6-3 and J is TRBJ2-1; 9 nucleotides agree with TRBD2. The ends lost 5 bases at V and 7 bases at J; junction bases unmatched: 12. The CDR3 covers 16 residues. Per germline, CDR1 MNHEY and CDR2 SVGEGT. The DNA for the CDR3 is TGTGCCAGCAGTCGCCCGGCTAGCGGGGTTTGGAATGAGCAGTTCTTC. Translation gives CASSRPASGVWNEQFF.

The chain combines TRBV27 with TRBJ1-3, with no clear D. Germline CDR1 MNHEY, CDR2 SMNVEV (reference sequence). The CDR3 loop spans 17 amino acids. V lost 1 base and J 0 bases, leaving 13 bases between the germline ends. The CDR3 coding sequence is TGTGCCAGCAGTTTATACCCCCACGGCACCTCTGGAAACACCATATATTTT. It yields the protein CASSLYPHGTSGNTIYF.

This clonotype was seen repeatedly, ten times or more. The V call is TRBV12-3 or TRBV12-4, the J call TRBJ2-7, with 10 bases fitting TRBD1. The CDR3 runs to 15 residues. Trimming cost V 5 bases and J 7 bases; bases outside gene matches: 11. CDR3 residues: CASSPRDRGQGEQYF. For the CDR3, the DNA is TGTGCCAGCAGTCCGCGGGACAGGGGCCAAGGTGAGCAGTACTTC.

This clonotype was recorded many times. The DNA of the CDR3 is TGTGCCACCAGCAGAGATCCGACCGGGGAGCTGTTTTTT. Amino acids: CATSRDPTGELFF. The chain is built from TRBV15 and TRBJ2-2; D is undetermined. Germline-derived CDR1 and CDR2 are LNHNV and YYDKDF (reference sequence). V was clipped by 0 bases and J by 5 bases, with 4 bases between them. This CDR3 is 13 amino acids long.

V gene TRBV6-1 combines with J gene TRBJ1-3, with a weak D call TRBD1 (5 bases). The CDR3 length is 15 residues. Germline CDR1 reads MNHNS; CDR2 reads SASEGT. Trimming took 6 bases from V and 0 from J, leaving 12 bases between them. CDR3 in amino acids: CASRAGSSSGNTIYF. In DNA, the CDR3 is TGTGCCAGCAGAGCAGGGAGCAGCTCTGGAAACACCATATATTTT.

V is TRBV20-1 and J is TRBJ2-5; TRBD1 is a possible D gene (6 bases). This CDR3 is built from 14 residues. Germline V gene lookup returns CDR1 DFQATT and CDR2 SNEGSKA (reference sequence). The ends were cut back, 3 bases at V and 6 bases at J, with 17 bases in the middle. The CDR3 nucleotides are TGCAGTGCTAGGGACAGACAACCTTGGAAGACCCAGTACTTC. Amino acid sequence: CSARDRQPWKTQYF.

This clonotype was seen a few times. V usage is TRBV7-6 and J usage is TRBJ2-1, with TRBD2 identical over 11 bases. The CDR3 runs 16 residues. The germline CDR1 and CDR2 sequences are SGHVS and FNYEAQ. Trimming cost V 5 bases and J 0 bases; bases outside gene matches: 3. The CDR3 reads CASSQTSGSSYNEQFF. Written as DNA, the CDR3 is TGTGCCAGCAGCCAAACTAGCGGGAGCTCCTACAATGAGCAGTTCTTC.

The chain links TRBV13 to TRBJ1-5; D possibly corresponds to TRBD1 (6 bases). Germline assignment: CDR1 PRHDT and CDR2 FYEKMQ (reference sequence). With 1 base removed from V and 9 bases from J, the gap between germline ends came to 13 bases. The CDR3 has 14 amino acids. The CDR3 bases are TGTGCCAGCAGCTTAGCAGGCTCAGGGGTGCCCCAGCATTTT. Translated, it gives CASSLAGSGVPQHF.

There are a few counts of this clonotype. V gene TRBV2 combines with J gene TRBJ2-5, with 7 bases matching TRBD1. Germline V gene data show CDR1 as SNHLY and CDR2 as FYNNEI. With V trimmed by 5 bases and J by 2 bases, 8 bases remained unmatched. The CDR3 sequence is 15 residues long. This CDR3 reads CASSRDRIIQETQYF. The DNA of the CDR3 is TGTGCCAGCAGTCGGGACAGAATAATTCAAGAGACCCAGTACTTC.

In its sample, this clonotype was seen many times. The chain has TRBV28 and TRBJ1-5, with D perhaps TRBD1 (5 bases). The CDR3 has 12 amino acids. Trimming took off 8 bases at V and 6 bases at J, with 11 bases between the two ends. Germline CDR1 and CDR2: MDHEN and SYDVKM. The CDR3 sequence: CASHGGLQPQHF. Here the CDR3 DNA reads TGTGCCAGCCATGGGGGACTTCAGCCCCAGCATTTT. The variable domain in full, with the rest retrieved from reference TRBV28 and TRBJ1-5, is DVKVTQSSRYLVKRTGEKVFLECVQDMDHENMFWYRQDPGLGLRLIYFSYDVKMKEKGDIPEGYSVSREKKERFSLILESASTNQTSMYLCASHGGLQPQHFGDGTRLSIL.

This clonotype was observed a handful of times. The J gene is TRBJ2-5, the V gene TRBV7-2; 10 bases agree with TRBD1. Germline V CDR1 and CDR2: SGHTA, FQGNSA. The CDR3 runs to 16 residues. V was pared by 2 bases and J by 2 bases, with 5 bases of the junction left unmatched. CDR3 nucleotide sequence: TGTGCCAGCAGCTTAAGGGACAGGGGTTGGCAAGAGACCCAGTACTTC. This codes for CASSLRDRGWQETQYF.

This clonotype was seen a few times. J is TRBJ2-3 and V is TRBV10-1; maybe TRBD2 (6 bases). This CDR3 region has 16 residues. V shed 2 bases and J shed 3 bases, with 15 bases lying between them. CDR1 and CDR2 from the germline V gene are WNHNN and SYGVQD (reference sequence). This CDR3 reads CASSELTTSRTDTQYF. The CDR3 DNA reads as TGCGCCAGCAGTGAGCTAACAACTAGCCGAACAGATACGCAGTATTTT.

The chain recombines TRBV18 with TRBJ2-1; 7 bases align to TRBD1. The DNA end is more similar to TRBJ2-7, so the J call may be wrong. Germline CDR1 reads KGHSH; CDR2 reads LQKENI. This CDR3 has 15 residues. The DNA for the CDR3 is TGTGCCAGCTCACCTCCAGAGACAGGGATGAATGAGCAGTACTTC. Translating it yields CASSPPETGMNEQYF.

V usage is TRBV27 and J usage is TRBJ1-2, with D unresolved. Trimming took 4 bases from V and 4 from J, leaving 13 bases between them. The germline V gene has CDR1 MNHEY and CDR2 SMNVEV (reference sequence). CDR3 length: 14 residues. CDR3 region: CASSSAAPIYGYTF. The CDR3 bases are TGTGCCAGCAGTTCTGCAGCGCCGATCTATGGCTACACCTTC.

The chain links TRBV24-1 to TRBJ1-1, with TRBD1 as a possible D gene (5 bases). The V gene lost 0 bases and the J gene lost 5 bases, with 6 bases spanning the gap. Germline-derived CDR1 and CDR2 are KGHDR and SFDVKD. The CDR3 spans 13 residues. The CDR3 region is CATSDLWGTEAFF. In nucleotides, the CDR3 is TGTGCCACCAGTGATTTGTGGGGGACTGAAGCTTTCTTT.

This clonotype was recorded many times. The gene calls are TRBV12-3 or TRBV12-4 and TRBJ2-7, with 7 bases fitting TRBD2. V shed 3 bases, J shed 4 bases, and the junction held 6 bases outside the gene matches. The CDR3 extends over 14 amino acids. CDR3 loop: CASSLRGGPYEQYF. The CDR3 DNA reads as TGTGCCAGCAGTTTGCGGGGAGGGCCGTACGAGCAGTACTTC.

This clonotype was seen just once. The chain combines TRBV5-1 with TRBJ1-1; the D gene is possibly TRBD1 (5 bases). The CDR3 covers 16 residues. Trimming stripped 4 bases from V and 5 bases from J, with 21 bases between. Germline V gives CDR1 SGHRS, CDR2 YFSETQ. This chain's CDR3 is CASSPLGGNGLTEAFF. The DNA for the CDR3 is TGCGCCAGCAGCCCACTTGGGGGTAACGGTCTAACTGAAGCTTTCTTT. Looking up the rest from reference TRBV5-1 and TRBJ1-1 gives the full variable domain: KAGVTQTPRYLIKTRGQQVTLSCSPISGHRSVSWYQQTPGQGLQFLFEYFSETQRNKGNFPGRFSGRQFSNSRSEMNVSTLELGDSALYLCASSPLGGNGLTEAFFGQGTRLTVV.

This clonotype was observed a handful of times. J is TRBJ2-3 and V is TRBV9; the match to TRBD2 covers 8 bases. Germline CDR1 SGDLS, CDR2 YYNGEE. After removal of 0 bases from V and 6 bases from J, the junction contained 6 bases not matched to a gene. This CDR3 contains 15 residues. CDR3 residues: CASSVEVAGTDTQYF. The DNA for the CDR3 is TGTGCCAGCAGCGTAGAGGTAGCGGGGACTGATACGCAGTATTTT.

This clonotype has only a few counts. The CDR3 spells CASRPAVVGAYEQYF. The DNA for the CDR3 is TGTGCCAGCCGCCCGGCAGTTGTGGGTGCCTACGAGCAGTACTTC. V and J are TRBV13 and TRBJ2-7; D unresolved. The V end lost 8 bases, the J end lost 2 bases, and 19 bases lay between the germline ends. This CDR3 contains 15 residues. CDR1 PRHDT and CDR2 FYEKMQ come from the germline V gene (reference sequence).

J is TRBJ2-1 and V is TRBV29-1; D remains ambiguous. Germline V gene data show CDR1 as SQVTM and CDR2 as ANQGSEA. The ends were cut back, 0 bases at V and 7 bases at J, with 10 bases in the middle. This CDR3 region has 13 residues. CDR3 nucleotide sequence: TGCAGCGTTGAAGATCAAGGGAAAAATGAGCAGTTCTTC. Amino acids: CSVEDQGKNEQFF.

This clonotype was counted once. This chain joins TRBV19 and TRBJ1-1; TRBD1 might be the D (5 bases). The CDR3 runs 15 residues. In germline, CDR1 is LNHDA, CDR2 SQIVND (reference sequence). The ends were cut back, 1 base at V and 2 bases at J, with 11 bases in the middle. The CDR3 DNA reads as TGTGCCAGTAGTATAGGGGGCCAGGGAAACACTGAAGCTTTCTTT. It translates to CASSIGGQGNTEAFF.

This clonotype occurred a few times. CDR3 protein: CASTGRRNTGELFF. The CDR3 DNA reads TGTGCCAGTACGGGAAGGAGGAACACCGGGGAGCTGTTTTTT. The chain uses TRBV19 and TRBJ2-2; possibly TRBD2 for D (5 bases). CDR3 size: 14 residues. With 7 bases removed from V and 1 base from J, the gap between germline ends came to 10 bases. Germline lookup yields CDR1 LNHDA and CDR2 SQIVND (reference sequence).

This clonotype appeared a few times. The rearrangement uses TRBV3-1 and TRBJ2-1; 12 positions match TRBD2. With V trimmed by 5 bases and J by 8 bases, 10 bases remained unmatched. Germline values: CDR1 LGHDT, CDR2 YNNKEL (reference sequence). The CDR3 is 16 residues long. Here the CDR3 DNA reads TGTGCCAGCAGCAAACGGACTAGCGGGAAGGGCGATGAGCAGTTCTTC. It encodes CASSKRTSGKGDEQFF.